This T cell receptor (beta chain) came from a study of blood T cell repertoires in COVID-19. This clone has more than one count but fewer than ten. Germline assignment: CDR1 MDHEN and CDR2 SYDVKM. The CDR3 consists of 14 residues. The V gene lost 6 bases and the J gene lost 5 bases, with 17 bases spanning the gap. Method: immunoSEQ multiplex PCR; TCRdb's copy keeps in-frame clones and lacks some. Of 45,000 to 50,000 clones in the sample, 83% are singletons; the top ten hold 7.5% to 9.5%. This receptor was identified in a man of 80 years or more in a cohort sampled during active COVID-19. The chain carries TRBV28 and TRBJ2-7; weak D call: TRBD1 (5 bases). Sequencing input: peripheral blood. The CDR3 DNA reads as TGTGCCAGCAGGTCTGCCAGGGTGACCCACGAGCAGTACTTC. Its protein product is CASRSARVTHEQYF.